The sequence of this TCR beta chain was determined in a study of blood T cell repertoires in COVID-19. Study-wide background: Sites across the United States, Italy and Spain contributed samples from acute and convalescent COVID-19. PBMCs, B-cell-depleted T cells, or T cells were the source of the cDNA or gDNA that made up the material.

Trimming took 4 bases from V and 0 from J, leaving 6 bases between them. This CDR3 is 14 amino acids long. Per germline, CDR1 ENHRY and CDR2 SYGVKD. The study recruited people aged about 18 to 90 years across roughly 23 US areas. In assigning cohorts, the study relied on participant-reported clinical history. With regard to this clone: Other DNA sequences in this specimen translate into the identical CDR3.

Here immunoSEQ multiplex PCR was the method, and the copy in TCRdb shows in-frame clones only, minus some. This table holds under 250,000 clones, 80% to 90% found once. The source is a young woman who had been exposed to COVID-19. The chain carries TRBV10-3 and TRBJ2-2; D remains ambiguous. Sample: PBMCs or T cells enriched from blood (not recorded which). In DNA, the CDR3 is TGTGCCATCAGTGCAGGAACGAACACCGGGGAGCTGTTTTTT. This encodes CAISAGTNTGELFF.